Listed below are T cell receptor beta chains from one sample, sequenced in a study of cytomegalovirus exposure and HLA in healthy donors. Produced via immunoSEQ multiplex PCR; TCRdb's table is partial and in-frame only. The sample has about 360,000 clones, 86% seen once. Sequencing used PBMCs. The source is a woman under 30 in good health and CMV-seronegative. Each CDR3 is given with its conserved first and last residue. The D gene is left open where the match is weak. Clone size is given for some rows only: seen once, a few or many times, or a class if the clone is expanded.

V	size	D	J	DNA	CDR3
TRBV5-1	.	.	TRBJ2-3	TGCGCCAGTAAAAGCGGGACAACAGATACGCAGTATTTT	CASKSGTTDTQYF
TRBV27	.	TRBD1	TRBJ1-5	TGTGCCAGCAGTTTAGGCAGGGGGCTTCAGCCCCAGCATTTT	CASSLGRGLQPQHF
TRBV6-6	.	.	TRBJ2-3	TGTGCCAGCAGTAGCTCGGCGGGGGCCCCAGATACGCAGTATTTT	CASSSSAGAPDTQYF
TRBV7-2	.	.	TRBJ2-3	TGTGCCAGCAGCTTCTTCGCAGATACGCAGTATTTT	CASSFFADTQYF
TRBV9	.	.	TRBJ2-3	TGTGCCAGCAGCGTAGACACTAGGCTGGGCACAGATACGCAGTATTTT	CASSVDTRLGTDTQYF
TRBV2	.	TRBD1	TRBJ2-4	TGTGCCAGCAGAACTGACAGGGGTACCAAAAACATTCAGTACTTC	CASRTDRGTKNIQYF
TRBV2	.	.	TRBJ2-7	TGTGCCAGCAGTGCAAGGGGGACCTCTAGAAGGGAGCAGTACTTC	CASSARGTSRREQYF
TRBV10-3	.	TRBD1	TRBJ1-3	TGTGCCATCAACGACCGGGACAGGTATGGGAACTCTGGAAACACCATATATTTT	CAINDRDRYGNSGNTIYF
TRBV15	.	.	TRBJ2-1	TGTGCCACCCTGCACGGACTGCAGGGGAAGGGTGAGCAGTTCTTC	CATLHGLQGKGEQFF
TRBV5-5	once	.	TRBJ1-2	TGTGCCAGCAGCTTGGAAGCGGGAAGAGCTAACTATGGCTACACCTTC	CASSLEAGRANYGYTF
TRBV9	.	.	TRBJ2-2	TGTGCCAGCAGCGTCAAGGGGGCGAACACCGGGGAGCTGTTTTTT	CASSVKGANTGELFF
TRBV28	.	TRBD1	TRBJ2-4	TGTGCCAGCAGTTTATATTGGACAGGGGGAAACATTCAGTACTTC	CASSLYWTGGNIQYF
TRBV11-2	.	TRBD2	TRBJ2-3	TGTGCCAGCAGCTCCCCCCGCCCCGGGGGGAAAGATACGCAGTATTTT	CASSSPRPGGKDTQYF
TRBV6-4	.	TRBD1	TRBJ1-2	TGTGCCAGCAGACCCCGGGACCTAGGGGGCGGCTACACCTTC	CASRPRDLGGGYTF
TRBV6-1	.	TRBD1	TRBJ2-7	TGTGCCAGCGAGGGGGCCTCATCCTACGAGCAGTACTTC	CASEGASSYEQYF
TRBV6-1	.	.	TRBJ2-1	TGTGCCAGCAGTGAAGTAGACAGTTTTCCCGACAATGAGCAGTTCTTC	CASSEVDSFPDNEQFF
TRBV4-2	.	.	TRBJ1-4	TGTGCCAGCAGCCACGGTCGGTGGGGCGAGGATGAAAAACTGTTTTTT	CASSHGRWGEDEKLFF
TRBV5-1	.	TRBD2	TRBJ2-2	TGCGCCAGCAGCCACAGCGGGGGCGCCAGGACTGGGAACACCGGGGAGCTGTTTTTT	CASSHSGGARTGNTGELFF
TRBV5-4	.	.	TRBJ2-3	TGTGCCAGCAGCTTTCACCAGCGGGGCACAGATACGCAGTATTTT	CASSFHQRGTDTQYF
TRBV5-1	.	TRBD2	TRBJ2-1	TGCGCCAGCGGGGAGCTAGCGGGGCAGAATGAGCAGTTCTTC	CASGELAGQNEQFF
TRBV6-1	.	.	TRBJ2-7	TGTGCCACCAAGACAGAGCCCTTTCGCTACGAGCAGTACTTC	CATKTEPFRYEQYF
TRBV19	.	.	TRBJ1-2	TGTGCCAGTAGTATTCAGCAGGGAATCTATGGCTACACCTTC	CASSIQQGIYGYTF
TRBV28	.	.	TRBJ1-2	TGTGCCAGCAGTTTACGGCAATCCGGAGGGGCAGGGCTTTATGGCTACACCTTC	CASSLRQSGGAGLYGYTF
TRBV7-9	.	TRBD1	TRBJ2-4	TGTGCCAGCAGCCCGACAGGGCCGTTTCTAAACATTCAGTACTTC	CASSPTGPFLNIQYF
TRBV29-1	.	.	TRBJ2-7	TGCAGCGTTGAAGGGGCCCGAAACTCCTACGAGCAGTACTTC	CSVEGARNSYEQYF
TRBV5-6	.	TRBD1	TRBJ1-1	TGTGCCAGCAGCCTGGCAGGGACAGGGGGCATGAACACTGAAGCTTTCTTT	CASSLAGTGGMNTEAFF
TRBV7-8	.	.	TRBJ2-1	TGTGCCAGCAGCCAGAGAGGGAATGTGGGCAATGAGCAGTTCTTC	CASSQRGNVGNEQFF
TRBV10-3	.	TRBD1	TRBJ1-2	TGTGCCATCAGTGAGTCGTGGGACAGGCGAAACTATGGCTACACCTTC	CAISESWDRRNYGYTF
TRBV2	.	.	TRBJ2-5	TGTGCCAGCAGTGACCCCGGGGAAGAGACCCAGTACTTC	CASSDPGEETQYF
TRBV27	.	.	TRBJ1-1	TGTGCCAGCAGTTTGTCCCAGGGGCCGGGTACTGAAGCTTTCTTT	CASSLSQGPGTEAFF
TRBV29-1	few	.	TRBJ2-3	TGCAGCGGCAGGGGCCGAAGCACAGATACGCAGTATTTT	CSGRGRSTDTQYF
TRBV4-2	.	TRBD1	TRBJ1-2	TGTGCCAGCAGCCAAAACAGGGGAAACTATGGCTACACCTTC	CASSQNRGNYGYTF
TRBV18	.	.	TRBJ2-5	TGTGCCAGCTCACCACCGAGGATGGGAGGGGGAGTAGAGACCCAGTACTTC	CASSPPRMGGGVETQYF
TRBV15	.	.	TRBJ2-5	TGTGCCACCAGTGTCGTTACGGGAGAGACCCAGTACTTC	CATSVVTGETQYF
TRBV13	.	.	TRBJ2-5	TGTGCCAGCAGCTACCCAGCGTACCAAGAGACCCAGTACTTC	CASSYPAYQETQYF
TRBV5-1	.	.	TRBJ2-5	TGCGCCAGCAGCGCGGGGACCGCAAAGAAAGAGACCCAGTACTTC	CASSAGTAKKETQYF
TRBV6-5	.	TRBD1	TRBJ2-7	TGTGCCAGCAGTCGGGACAGGGGGGTGGACGAGCAGTACTTC	CASSRDRGVDEQYF
TRBV6-6	.	TRBD2	TRBJ2-7	TGTGCCAGCACCTCCGCCACTAGCGGGAGCTTCGAGCAGTACTTC	CASTSATSGSFEQYF
TRBV5-1	.	.	TRBJ2-7	TGCGCCAGCAGCTTTTCGACAGCCTACGAGCAGTACTTC	CASSFSTAYEQYF
TRBV4-2	.	.	TRBJ2-3	TGTGCCAGCAGCCAGGATAGGGGGGGCGCGACAGATACGCAGTATTTT	CASSQDRGGATDTQYF
TRBV7-9	.	TRBD1	TRBJ1-6	TGTGCCAGCAGCCCTGACAGGGAGCGGTATTCACCCCTCCACTTT	CASSPDRERYSPLHF
TRBV6-1	.	.	TRBJ1-1	TGTGCCAGCAGTGTGGGAGGGGGCACTGAAGCTTTCTTT	CASSVGGGTEAFF
TRBV11-2	.	TRBD1	TRBJ2-5	TGTGCCAGCAGCCAACCTCCGGACAGGGCCCAAGAGACCCAGTACTTC	CASSQPPDRAQETQYF
TRBV7-9	once	.	TRBJ1-1	TGTGCCAGCAGCTTAGCGGCCCAGAACACTGAAGCTTTCTTT	CASSLAAQNTEAFF
TRBV4-1	.	.	TRBJ2-7	TGCGCCAGCAGCCACCCCACCGTAGGTCCACAGGGCAAACCCTACGAGCAGTACTTC	CASSHPTVGPQGKPYEQYF
TRBV4-1	few	.	TRBJ1-5	TGCGCCAGCAGCTTCGGGGGTCGTGACAATCAGCCCCAGCATTTT	CASSFGGRDNQPQHF
TRBV7-9	.	.	TRBJ1-2	TGTGCCAGCAGCCCGACAGACTACTATGGCTACACCTTC	CASSPTDYYGYTF
TRBV27	.	.	TRBJ2-5	TGTGCCAGCAGTTCAACGGACAGAGGCTTGTACCAAGAGACCCAGTACTTC	CASSSTDRGLYQETQYF
TRBV5-6	.	.	TRBJ2-2	TGTGCCAGCAGCTTTGGAATAGCGGCCGGGGAGCTGTTTTTT	CASSFGIAAGELFF
TRBV7-9	.	.	TRBJ2-5	TGTGCCAGCAGCTTTCGTGGGGGCGATGAGACCCAGTACTTC	CASSFRGGDETQYF
TRBV7-6	.	TRBD1	TRBJ2-7	TGTGCCAGCAGCCCCGGGACAGGGCCCATCTACGAGCAGTACTTC	CASSPGTGPIYEQYF
TRBV30	.	TRBD1	TRBJ1-1	TGTGCCTGGCACAGGGGGGGCCCTGGCACTGAAGCTTTCTTT	CAWHRGGPGTEAFF
TRBV6-6	.	TRBD2	TRBJ2-1	TGTGCCAGCAGTTACTCTAGCGGGAGCTCCTACAATGAGCAGTTCTTC	CASSYSSGSSYNEQFF